One and the same sample provided the 3 T cell receptor beta chains below, sequenced in a study of blood T cell repertoires in COVID-19. The table came from immunoSEQ multiplex PCR; TCRdb's copy has only in-frame clones and leaves some out. Among about 250,000 clones listed, 80% to 85% were seen once. The sample was PBMCs or T cells enriched from blood (not recorded which). The receptors here all came from a man over 45 who had recovered from COVID-19.

The chain couples TRBV7-2 to TRBJ2-2; 7 positions agree with TRBD2. The CDR3 has 15 residues. Looked up from germline, CDR1 is SGHTA and CDR2 is FQGNSA. V dropped 5 bases and J dropped 7; count of bases not matched to a gene: 10. CDR3 in DNA: TGTGCCAGCAGCCCCGAAGCGGGGAGTATCGGGGAGCTGTTTTTT. Residues: CASSPEAGSIGELFF.

The chain uses TRBV15 and TRBJ2-1; 9 bases agree with TRBD1. CDR1 is LNHNV, CDR2 YYDKDF, per germline (reference sequence). CDR3 length: 15 residues. Trimming cost V 1 base and J 7 bases; bases outside gene matches: 5. The CDR3 loop is CATSRGGTGSNEQFF. In nucleotides, the CDR3 is TGTGCCACCAGCAGAGGTGGGACAGGGAGTAATGAGCAGTTCTTC. Filled out from reference TRBV15 and TRBJ2-1, the complete variable domain reads DAMVIQNPRYQVTQFGKPVTLSCSQTLNHNVMYWYQQKSSQAPKLLFHYYDKDFNNEADTPDNFQSRRPNTSFCFLDIRSPGLGDTAMYLCATSRGGTGSNEQFFGPGTRLTVL.

The chain uses TRBV6-5 and TRBJ1-4, with 7 bases lining up with TRBD1. This CDR3 contains 14 residues. Germline lookup yields CDR1 MNHEY and CDR2 SVGAGI. J lost 0 bases, V lost 10 bases, and 5 bases had no gene match. The CDR3 sequence is CATQGSATNEKLFF. Written as DNA, the CDR3 is TGTGCCACACAGGGGTCTGCAACTAATGAAAAACTGTTTTTT.